This T cell receptor beta chain was retrieved from a study of cytomegalovirus exposure and HLA in healthy donors. Study outcomes and limitations: In an earlier analysis, most TCR beta V segments were productive about 87% or about 30% of the time.

V lost 0 bases and J 6 bases, leaving 8 bases between the germline ends. The CDR3 totals 14 residues. Germline assignment: CDR1 SEHNR and CDR2 FQNEAQ (reference sequence). In this sample, this clone turned up a few times. Its antigen remains unknown. With 60 Vbeta and 13 Jbeta primers, the PCR was carried out. The protocol was immunoSEQ multiplex PCR, while the TCRdb copy is restricted to in-frame clones and leaves out a portion. The sample records around 170,000 clones, around four fifths being singletons. The specimen was PBMCs. The clonotype comes from a woman aged 18-29 years in good health and CMV-seronegative. The chain joins TRBV7-9 to TRBJ1-4; D not certain. The CDR3 bases are TGTGCCAGCAGCTTAGCGGGGAGGGATGAAAAACTGTTTTTT. It yields the protein CASSLAGRDEKLFF.